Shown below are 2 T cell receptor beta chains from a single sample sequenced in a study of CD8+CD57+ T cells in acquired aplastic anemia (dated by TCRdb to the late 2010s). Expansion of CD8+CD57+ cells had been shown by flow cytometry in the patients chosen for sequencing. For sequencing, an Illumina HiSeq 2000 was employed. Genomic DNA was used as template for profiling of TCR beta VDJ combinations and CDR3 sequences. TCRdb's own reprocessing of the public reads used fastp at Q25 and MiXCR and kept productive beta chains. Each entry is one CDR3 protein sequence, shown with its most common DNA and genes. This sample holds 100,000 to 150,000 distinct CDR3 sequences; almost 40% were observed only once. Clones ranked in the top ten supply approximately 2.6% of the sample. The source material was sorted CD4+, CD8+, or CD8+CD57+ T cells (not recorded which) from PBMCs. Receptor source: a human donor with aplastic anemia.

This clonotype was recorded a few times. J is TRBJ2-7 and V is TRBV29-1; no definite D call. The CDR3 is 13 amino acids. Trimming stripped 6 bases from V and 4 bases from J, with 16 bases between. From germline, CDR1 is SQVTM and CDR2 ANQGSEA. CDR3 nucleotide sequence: TGCAGCGTGTCTGTTGCAGGCCCTTACGAGCAGTACTTC. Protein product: CSVSVAGPYEQYF.

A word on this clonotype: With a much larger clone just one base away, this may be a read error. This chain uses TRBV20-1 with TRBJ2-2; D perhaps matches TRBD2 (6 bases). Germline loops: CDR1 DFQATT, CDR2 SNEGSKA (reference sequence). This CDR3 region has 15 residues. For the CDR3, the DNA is TGCAGTGCTAGAGATGTTTCTCGGAACACCGGGGGGCTGTTTTTT. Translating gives CSARDVSRNTGGLFF.